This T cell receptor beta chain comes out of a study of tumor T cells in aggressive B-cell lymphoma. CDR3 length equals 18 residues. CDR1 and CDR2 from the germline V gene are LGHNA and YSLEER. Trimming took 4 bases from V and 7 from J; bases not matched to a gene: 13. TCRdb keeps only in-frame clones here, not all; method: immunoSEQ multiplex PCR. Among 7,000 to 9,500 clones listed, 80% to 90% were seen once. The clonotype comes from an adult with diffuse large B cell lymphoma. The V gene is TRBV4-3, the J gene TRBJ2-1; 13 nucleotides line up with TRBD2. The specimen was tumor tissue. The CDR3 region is CASSRTFTSGGAENEQFF. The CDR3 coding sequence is TGCGCCAGCAGCCGGACGTTCACTAGCGGGGGGGCCGAAAATGAGCAGTTCTTC.